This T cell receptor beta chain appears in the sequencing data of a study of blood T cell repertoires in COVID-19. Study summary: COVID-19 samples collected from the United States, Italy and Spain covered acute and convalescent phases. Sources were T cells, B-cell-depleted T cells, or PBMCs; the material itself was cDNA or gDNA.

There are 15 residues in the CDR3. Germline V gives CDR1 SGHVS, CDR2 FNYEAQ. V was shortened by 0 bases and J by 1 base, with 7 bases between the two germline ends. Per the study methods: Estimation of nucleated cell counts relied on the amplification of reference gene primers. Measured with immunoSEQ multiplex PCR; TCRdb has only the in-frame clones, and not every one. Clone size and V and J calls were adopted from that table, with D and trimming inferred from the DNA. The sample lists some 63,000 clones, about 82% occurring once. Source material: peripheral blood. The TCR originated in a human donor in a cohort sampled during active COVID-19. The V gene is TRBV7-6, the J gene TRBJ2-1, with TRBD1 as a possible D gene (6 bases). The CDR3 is CASSLAGQSYNEQFF. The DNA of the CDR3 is TGTGCCAGCAGCTTAGCGGGACAATCCTACAATGAGCAGTTCTTC. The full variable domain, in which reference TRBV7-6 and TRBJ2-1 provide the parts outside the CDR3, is GAGVSQSPRYKVTKRGQDVALRCDPISGHVSLYWYRQALGQGPEFLTYFNYEAQQDKSGLPNDRFSAERPEGSISTLTIQRTEQRDSAMYRCASSLAGQSYNEQFFGPGTRLTVL.